This T cell receptor beta chain comes out of a study of shared T cell receptors in the human thymus. This CDR3 has 17 residues. This table comes from immunoSEQ multiplex PCR, and its TCRdb copy is limited to in-frame clones, with some not included. The data hold 500,000 to 550,000 clones, with around 82% observed a single time. The same sample was also studied in work on human thymus T cells.

This sequence was found in a boy in the first two years of life with a congenital heart defect. Sequenced input: thymocytes. The rearrangement uses TRBV21-1 and TRBJ2-7; whether TRBD2, the table's D call, matches the DNA was not checked. TRBV21-1 is a documented pseudogene. This CDR3 is CASSNPRTSGRFHEQYF. CDR3 nucleotide sequence: TGTGCCAGCAGCAATCCCCGGACTAGCGGGAGATTCCACGAGCAGTACTTC.